The subject of this entry is one T cell receptor (beta chain). This record comes from a study of blood T cell repertoires in COVID-19. Trimming cost V 6 bases and J 7 bases, with 13 bases left between them. This CDR3 has 13 residues. CDR1 and CDR2 (germline): SQVTM, ANQGSEA. The table came from immunoSEQ multiplex PCR; TCRdb's copy has only in-frame clones and leaves some out. The sample lists 140,000 to 150,000 clones; about 85% were seen once. The chain combines TRBV29-1 with TRBJ1-6; no reliable D call. The sequencing sample was made of peripheral blood. The receptor comes from a woman between 35 and 50 years old with active or convalescent COVID-19. The CDR3 nucleotides are TGCAGCGTGTCCCCAGGTTACAATTCACCCCTCCACTTT. As protein: CSVSPGYNSPLHF.